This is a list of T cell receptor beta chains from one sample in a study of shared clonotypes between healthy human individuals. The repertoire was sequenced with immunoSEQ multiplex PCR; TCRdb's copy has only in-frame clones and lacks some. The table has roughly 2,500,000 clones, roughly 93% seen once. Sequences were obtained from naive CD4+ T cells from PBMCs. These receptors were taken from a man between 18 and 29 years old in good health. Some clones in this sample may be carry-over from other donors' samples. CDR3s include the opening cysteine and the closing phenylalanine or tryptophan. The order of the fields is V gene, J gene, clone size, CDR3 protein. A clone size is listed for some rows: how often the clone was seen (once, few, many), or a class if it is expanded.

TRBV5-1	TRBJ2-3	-	CASRRFGSSTDTQYF
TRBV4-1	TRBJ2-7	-	CASSQVYQGSAYEQYF
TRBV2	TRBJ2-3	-	CASSTKDTQYF
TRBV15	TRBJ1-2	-	CATSGGALYGYTF
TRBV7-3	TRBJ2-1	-	CASSYRSSGRNEQFF
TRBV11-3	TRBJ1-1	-	CASSFRGGSTEAFF
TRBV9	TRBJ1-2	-	CASSADRGAVYGYTF
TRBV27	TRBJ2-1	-	CASSLRTSSGYLSSYNEQFF
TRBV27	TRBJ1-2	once	CASSRAAGIYGYTF
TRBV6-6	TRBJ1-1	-	CASSGDSYIEAFF
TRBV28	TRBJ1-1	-	CASSVPGLAGAEAFF
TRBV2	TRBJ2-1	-	CASSGLVLSEQFF
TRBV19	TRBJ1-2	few	CASRVQGAERYGYTF
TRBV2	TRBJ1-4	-	CASSGQGKGEKLFF
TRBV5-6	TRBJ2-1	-	CASSPRRGSGNEQFF
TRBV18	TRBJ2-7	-	CASSPGLAYEQYF
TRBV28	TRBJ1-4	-	CASGRIKEKLFF